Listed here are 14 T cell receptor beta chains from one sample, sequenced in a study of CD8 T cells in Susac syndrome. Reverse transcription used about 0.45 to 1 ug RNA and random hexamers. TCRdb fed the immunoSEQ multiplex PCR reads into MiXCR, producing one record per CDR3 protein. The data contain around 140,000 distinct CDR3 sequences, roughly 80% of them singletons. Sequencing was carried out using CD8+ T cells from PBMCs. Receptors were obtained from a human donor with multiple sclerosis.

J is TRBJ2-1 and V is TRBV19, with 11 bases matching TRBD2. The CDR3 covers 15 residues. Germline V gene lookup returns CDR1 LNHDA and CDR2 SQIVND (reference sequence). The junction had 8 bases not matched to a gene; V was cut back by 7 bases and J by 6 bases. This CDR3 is CASKAGLAVSNEQFF. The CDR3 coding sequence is TGTGCCAGTAAAGCGGGACTAGCGGTCAGCAATGAGCAGTTCTTC. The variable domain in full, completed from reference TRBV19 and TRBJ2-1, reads DGGITQSPKYLFRKEGQNVTLSCEQNLNHDAMYWYRQDPGQGLRLIYYSQIVNDFQKGDIAEGYSVSREKKESFPLTVTSAQKNPTAFYLCASKAGLAVSNEQFFGPGTRLTVL.

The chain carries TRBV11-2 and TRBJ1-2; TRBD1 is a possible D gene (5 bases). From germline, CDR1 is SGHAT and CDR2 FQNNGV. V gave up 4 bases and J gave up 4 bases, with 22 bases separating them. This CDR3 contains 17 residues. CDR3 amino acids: CASSSSTTSGGGYGYTF. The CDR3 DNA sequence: TGTGCCAGCAGCTCCTCTACGACCTCCGGGGGTGGCTATGGCTACACCTTC. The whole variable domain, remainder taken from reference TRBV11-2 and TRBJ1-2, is EAGVAQSPRYKIIEKRQSVAFWCNPISGHATLYWYQQILGQGPKLLIQFQNNGVVDDSQLPKDRFSAERLKGVDSTLKIQPAKLEDSAVYLCASSSSTTSGGGYGYTFGSGTRLTVV.

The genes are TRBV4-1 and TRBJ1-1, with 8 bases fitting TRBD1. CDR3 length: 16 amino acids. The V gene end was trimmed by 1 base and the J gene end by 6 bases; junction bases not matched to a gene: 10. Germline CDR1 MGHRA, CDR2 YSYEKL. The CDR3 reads CASSQGHSGGPPEAFF. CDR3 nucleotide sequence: TGCGCCAGCAGCCAAGGACATTCAGGGGGCCCCCCTGAAGCTTTCTTT.

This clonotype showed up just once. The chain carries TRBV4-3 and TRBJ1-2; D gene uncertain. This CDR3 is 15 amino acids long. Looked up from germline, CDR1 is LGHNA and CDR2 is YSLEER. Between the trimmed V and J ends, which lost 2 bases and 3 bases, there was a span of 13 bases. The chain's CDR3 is CASSQTRRADYGYTF. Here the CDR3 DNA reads TGCGCCAGCAGCCAAACAAGGAGGGCGGACTATGGCTACACCTTC.

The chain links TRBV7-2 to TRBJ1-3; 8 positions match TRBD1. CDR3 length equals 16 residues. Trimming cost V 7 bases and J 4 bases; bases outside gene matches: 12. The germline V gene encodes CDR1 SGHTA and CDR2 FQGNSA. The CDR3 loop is CASNYHDRGGGNTIYF. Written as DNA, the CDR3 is TGTGCCAGCAACTACCATGACAGGGGTGGCGGAAACACCATATATTTT.

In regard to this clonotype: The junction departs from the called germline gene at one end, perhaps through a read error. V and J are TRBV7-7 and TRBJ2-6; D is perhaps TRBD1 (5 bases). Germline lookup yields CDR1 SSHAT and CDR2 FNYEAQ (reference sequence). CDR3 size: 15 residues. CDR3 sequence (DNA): TGTGCTAGCAGCTTAGGGGACTCTGGGGCCAACGTCCTGACTTTC. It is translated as CASSLGDSGANVLTF.

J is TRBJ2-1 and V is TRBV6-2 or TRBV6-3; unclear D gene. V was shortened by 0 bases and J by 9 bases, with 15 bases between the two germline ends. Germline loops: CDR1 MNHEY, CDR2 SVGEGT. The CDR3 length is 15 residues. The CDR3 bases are TGTGCCAGCAGTTACTCGATTCGACCGTTCACTGAGCAGTTCTTC. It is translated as CASSYSIRPFTEQFF.

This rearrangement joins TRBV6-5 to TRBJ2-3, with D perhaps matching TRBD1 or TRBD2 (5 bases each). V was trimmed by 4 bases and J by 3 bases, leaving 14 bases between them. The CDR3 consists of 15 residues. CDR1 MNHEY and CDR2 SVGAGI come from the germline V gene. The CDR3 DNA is TGTGCCAGCAGTTCCGAGGGGCCTACGACAGATACGCAGTATTTT. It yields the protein CASSSEGPTTDTQYF.

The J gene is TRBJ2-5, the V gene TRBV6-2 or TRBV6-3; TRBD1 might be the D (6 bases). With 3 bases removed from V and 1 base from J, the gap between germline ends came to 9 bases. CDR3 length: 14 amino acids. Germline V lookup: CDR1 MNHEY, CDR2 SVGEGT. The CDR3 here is CASSYVGAQETQYF. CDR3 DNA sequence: TGTGCCAGCAGTTATGTGGGGGCCCAAGAGACCCAGTACTTC.

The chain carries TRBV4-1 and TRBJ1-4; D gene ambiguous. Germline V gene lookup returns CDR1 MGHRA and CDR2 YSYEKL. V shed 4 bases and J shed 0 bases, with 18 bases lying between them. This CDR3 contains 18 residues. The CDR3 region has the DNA TGCGCCAGCAGCCCCCATCCGGGAATTTCTCCAACTAATGAAAAACTGTTTTTT. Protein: CASSPHPGISPTNEKLFF.

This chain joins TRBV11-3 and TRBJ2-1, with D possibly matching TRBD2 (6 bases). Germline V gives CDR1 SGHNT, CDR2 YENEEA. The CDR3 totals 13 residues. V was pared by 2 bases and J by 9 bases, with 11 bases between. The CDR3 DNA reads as TGTGCCAGCAGCTTATACGGGGGAAGTGAGCAGTTCTTC. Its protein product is CASSLYGGSEQFF.

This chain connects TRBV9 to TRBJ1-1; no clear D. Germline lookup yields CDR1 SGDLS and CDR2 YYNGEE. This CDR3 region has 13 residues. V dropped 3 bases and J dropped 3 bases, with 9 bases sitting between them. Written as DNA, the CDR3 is TGTGCCAGCAGCGATGAGCCAGACACTGAAGCTTTCTTT. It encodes CASSDEPDTEAFF.

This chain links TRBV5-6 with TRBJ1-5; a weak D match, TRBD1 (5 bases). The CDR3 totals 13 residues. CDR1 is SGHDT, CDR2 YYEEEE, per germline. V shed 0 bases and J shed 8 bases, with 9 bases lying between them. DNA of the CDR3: TGTGCCAGCAGCTTGGGGGACCTTAAGCCCCAGCATTTT. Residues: CASSLGDLKPQHF.

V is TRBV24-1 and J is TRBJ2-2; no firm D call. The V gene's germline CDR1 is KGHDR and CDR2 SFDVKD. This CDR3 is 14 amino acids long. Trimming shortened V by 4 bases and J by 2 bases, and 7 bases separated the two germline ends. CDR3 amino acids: CATSDQRNTGELFF. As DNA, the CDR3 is TGTGCCACCAGTGACCAACGCAACACCGGGGAGCTGTTTTTT.